This TCR beta chain was captured in a study of blood T cells in healthy people across ages. The use of a sample-barcoded 5' primer and a J-beta primer mix characterized a second PCR of roughly 7 to 11 cycles. TCRdb re-derived calls from the 5' RACE reads in MiXCR, one entry per CDR3 protein. The sample records over a million distinct CDR3 sequences, about 43% being singletons. In its sample, this clonotype was seen a few times. Its antigen is unidentified. The CDR3 extends over 15 amino acids. CDR1 and CDR2 from the germline V gene are SGHRS and YFSETQ. V lost 1 base and J lost 6; bases outside the gene matches: 5. Study-wide findings and caveats: Versus aged donors, long-lived donors had higher diversity and more naive CD4+ cells. Researchers report that TCR beta diversity correlated strongly with naive T cell percentage. Any conclusive comparison of naive versus antigen-experienced cells was prevented by using unsorted PBMCs.

This clonotype was obtained from a woman aged 18 to 35 in good health. This rearrangement joins TRBV5-1 to TRBJ1-4; 8 positions match TRBD1. Sequenced sample: blood. This CDR3 is CASSLQGARDEKLFF. The CDR3 DNA follows: TGCGCCAGCAGCTTGCAGGGGGCGAGGGATGAAAAACTGTTTTTT.